This T cell receptor beta chain was recorded in a study of blood T cell repertoires in COVID-19. Generated by immunoSEQ multiplex PCR, the TCRdb table keeps only in-frame clones and is missing some. The sample has roughly 430,000 clones; roughly 87% are singletons. The V end lost 3 bases, the J end lost 7 bases, and 13 bases lay between the germline ends. This CDR3 is 14 amino acids long. Germline-derived CDR1 and CDR2 are DFQATT and SNEGSKA (reference sequence). Sequenced: PBMCs or T cells enriched from blood (not recorded which). The chain joins TRBV20-1 to TRBJ1-6; no firm D call. The source is a woman in her thirties or forties with acute COVID-19. CDR3 residues: CSASEGVLNSPLHF. CDR3 coding DNA: TGCAGTGCTAGTGAGGGCGTTCTGAATTCACCCCTCCACTTT.